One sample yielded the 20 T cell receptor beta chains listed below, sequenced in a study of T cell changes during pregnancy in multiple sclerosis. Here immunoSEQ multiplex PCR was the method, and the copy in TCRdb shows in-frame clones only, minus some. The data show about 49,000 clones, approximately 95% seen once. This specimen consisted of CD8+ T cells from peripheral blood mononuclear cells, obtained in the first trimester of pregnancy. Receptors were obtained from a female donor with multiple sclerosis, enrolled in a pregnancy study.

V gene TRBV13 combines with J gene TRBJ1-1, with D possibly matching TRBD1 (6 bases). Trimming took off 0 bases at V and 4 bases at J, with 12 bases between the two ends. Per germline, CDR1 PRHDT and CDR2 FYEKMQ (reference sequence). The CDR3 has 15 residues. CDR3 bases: TGTGCCAGCAGCTTAGGAGGTATGGGGGCCACTGAAGCTTTCTTT. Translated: CASSLGGMGATEAFF. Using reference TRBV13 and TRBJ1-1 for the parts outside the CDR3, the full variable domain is AAGVIQSPRHLIKEKRETATLKCYPIPRHDTVYWYQQGPGQDPQFLISFYEKMQSDKGSIPDRFSAQQFSDYHSELNMSSLELGDSALYFCASSLGGMGATEAFFGQGTRLTVV.

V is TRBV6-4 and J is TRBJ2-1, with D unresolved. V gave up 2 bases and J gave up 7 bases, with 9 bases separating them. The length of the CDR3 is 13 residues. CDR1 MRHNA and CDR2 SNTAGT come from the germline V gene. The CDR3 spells CASSDISGNEQFF. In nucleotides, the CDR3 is TGTGCCAGCAGTGACATCTCCGGTAATGAGCAGTTCTTC.

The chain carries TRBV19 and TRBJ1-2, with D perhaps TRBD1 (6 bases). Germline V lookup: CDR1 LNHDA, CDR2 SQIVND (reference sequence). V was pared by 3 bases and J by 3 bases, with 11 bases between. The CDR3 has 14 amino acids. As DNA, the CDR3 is TGTGCCAGTAGTATGACACACAGGGACTATGGCTACACCTTC. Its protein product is CASSMTHRDYGYTF.

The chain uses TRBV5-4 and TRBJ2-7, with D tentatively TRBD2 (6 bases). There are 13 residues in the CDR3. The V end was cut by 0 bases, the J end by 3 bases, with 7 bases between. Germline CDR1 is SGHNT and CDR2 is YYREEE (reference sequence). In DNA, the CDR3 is TGTGCCAGCAGCTTGGGGGGGGACTACGAGCAGTACTTC. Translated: CASSLGGDYEQYF.

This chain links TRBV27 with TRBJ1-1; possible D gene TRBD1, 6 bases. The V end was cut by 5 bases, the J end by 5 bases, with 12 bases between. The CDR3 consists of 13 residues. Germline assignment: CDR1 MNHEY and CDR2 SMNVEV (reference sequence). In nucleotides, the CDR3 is TGTGCCAGCAGTAAGGGGGTAGGTACTGAAGCTTTCTTT. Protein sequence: CASSKGVGTEAFF.

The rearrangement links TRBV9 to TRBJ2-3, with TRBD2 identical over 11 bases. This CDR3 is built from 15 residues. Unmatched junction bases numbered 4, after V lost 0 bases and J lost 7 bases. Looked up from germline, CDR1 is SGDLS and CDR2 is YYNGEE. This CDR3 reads CASSVDGTSGNTQYF. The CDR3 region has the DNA TGTGCCAGCAGCGTAGATGGGACTAGCGGTAATACGCAGTATTTT. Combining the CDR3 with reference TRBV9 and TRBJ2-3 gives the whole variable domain DSGVTQTPKHLITATGQRVTLRCSPRSGDLSVYWYQQSLDQGLQFLIQYYNGEERAKGNILERFSAQQFPDLHSELNLSSLELGDSALYFCASSVDGTSGNTQYFGPGTRLTVL.

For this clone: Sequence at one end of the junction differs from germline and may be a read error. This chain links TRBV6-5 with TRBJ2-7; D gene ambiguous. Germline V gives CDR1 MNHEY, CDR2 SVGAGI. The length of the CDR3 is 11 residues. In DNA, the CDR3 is TGTGCCAGCAGTTACTCCGACGAGCAGTACTTC. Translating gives CASSYSDEQYF.

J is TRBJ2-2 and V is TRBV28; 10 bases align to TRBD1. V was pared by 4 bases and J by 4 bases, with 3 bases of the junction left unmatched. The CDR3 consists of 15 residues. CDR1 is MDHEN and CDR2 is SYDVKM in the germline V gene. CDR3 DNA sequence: TGTGCCAGCAGTTCCGGGACAGGGGCCACCGGGGAGCTGTTTTTT. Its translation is CASSSGTGATGELFF.

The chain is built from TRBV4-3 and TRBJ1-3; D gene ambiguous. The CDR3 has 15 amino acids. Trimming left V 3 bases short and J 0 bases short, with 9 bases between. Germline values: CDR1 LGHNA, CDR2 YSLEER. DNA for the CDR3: TGCGCCAGCAGCCACGACACCAGCTCTGGAAACACCATATATTTT. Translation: CASSHDTSSGNTIYF.

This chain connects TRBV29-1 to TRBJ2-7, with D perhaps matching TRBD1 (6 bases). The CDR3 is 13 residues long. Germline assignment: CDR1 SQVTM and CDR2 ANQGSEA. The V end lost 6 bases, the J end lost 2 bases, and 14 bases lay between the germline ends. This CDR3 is CSVQNRATYEQYF. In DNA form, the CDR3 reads TGCAGCGTCCAAAACAGGGCTACCTACGAGCAGTACTTC.

The CDR3 nucleotides read TGTGCCAGCAGCCCGGGCAGGGGGTATGGCTACACCTTC. This sequence encodes CASSPGRGYGYTF. The V gene is TRBV5-6, the J gene TRBJ1-2, with 7 bases aligning to TRBD1. Unmatched junction bases numbered 5, after V lost 4 bases and J lost 5 bases. This CDR3 has 13 amino acids. Germline lookup yields CDR1 SGHDT and CDR2 YYEEEE. Together with reference TRBV5-6 and TRBJ1-2, the CDR3 gives the full variable domain: DAGVTQSPTHLIKTRGQQVTLRCSPKSGHDTVSWYQQALGQGPQFIFQYYEEEERQRGNFPDRFSGHQFPNYSSELNVNALLLGDSALYLCASSPGRGYGYTFGSGTRLTVV.

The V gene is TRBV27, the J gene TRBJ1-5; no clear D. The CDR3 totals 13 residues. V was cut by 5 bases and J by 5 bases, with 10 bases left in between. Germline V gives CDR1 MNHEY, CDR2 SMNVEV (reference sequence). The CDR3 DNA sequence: TGTGCCAGCAGTCCCCGGGAGTATCAGCCCCAGCATTTT. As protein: CASSPREYQPQHF.

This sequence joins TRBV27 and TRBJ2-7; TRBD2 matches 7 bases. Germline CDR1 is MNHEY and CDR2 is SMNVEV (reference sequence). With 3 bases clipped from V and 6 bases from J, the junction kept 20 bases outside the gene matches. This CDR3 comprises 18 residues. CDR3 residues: CASSFSGLVIVRESEQYF. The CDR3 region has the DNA TGTGCCAGCAGTTTCAGTGGACTAGTGATAGTTCGGGAGTCCGAGCAGTACTTC.

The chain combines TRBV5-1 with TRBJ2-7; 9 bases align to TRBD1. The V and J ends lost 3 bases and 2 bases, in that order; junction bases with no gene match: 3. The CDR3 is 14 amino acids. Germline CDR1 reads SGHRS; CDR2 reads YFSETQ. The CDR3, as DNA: TGCGCCAGCAGCTCAACAGGGGGCCCCTACGAGCAGTACTTC. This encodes CASSSTGGPYEQYF.

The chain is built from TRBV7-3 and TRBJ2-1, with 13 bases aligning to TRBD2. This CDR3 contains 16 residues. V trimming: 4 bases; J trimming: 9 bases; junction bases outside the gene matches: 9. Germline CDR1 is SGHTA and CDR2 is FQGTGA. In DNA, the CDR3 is TGTGCCAGCAGCTCCGGACTAGCGGGAGCCCTCAGTGAGCAGTTCTTC. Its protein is CASSSGLAGALSEQFF. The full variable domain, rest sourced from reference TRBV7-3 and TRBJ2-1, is GAGVSQTPSNKVTEKGKYVELRCDPISGHTALYWYRQSLGQGPEFLIYFQGTGAADDSGLPNDRFFAVRPEGSVSTLKIQRTERGDSAVYLCASSSGLAGALSEQFFGPGTRLTVL.

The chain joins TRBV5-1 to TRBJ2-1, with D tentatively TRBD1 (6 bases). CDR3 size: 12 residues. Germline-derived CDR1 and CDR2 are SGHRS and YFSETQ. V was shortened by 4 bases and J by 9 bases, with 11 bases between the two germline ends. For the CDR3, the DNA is TGCGCCAGCAGCCCCTGGGGGCGTGAGCAGTTCTTC. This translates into CASSPWGREQFF.

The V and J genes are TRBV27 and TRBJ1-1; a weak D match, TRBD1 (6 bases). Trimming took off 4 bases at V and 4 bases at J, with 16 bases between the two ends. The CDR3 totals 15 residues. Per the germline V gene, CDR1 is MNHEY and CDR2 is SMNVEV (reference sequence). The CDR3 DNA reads TGTGCCAGCAGTTCCGGATCCCGAGGGGGCACTGAAGCTTTCTTT. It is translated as CASSSGSRGGTEAFF.

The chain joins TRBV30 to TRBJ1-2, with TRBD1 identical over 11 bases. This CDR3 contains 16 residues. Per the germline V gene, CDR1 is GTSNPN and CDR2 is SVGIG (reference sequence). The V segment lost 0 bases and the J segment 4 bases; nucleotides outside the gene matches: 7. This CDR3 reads CAWSVSGTGGVYGYTF. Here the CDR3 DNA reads TGTGCCTGGAGTGTAAGCGGGACAGGGGGAGTCTATGGCTACACCTTC.

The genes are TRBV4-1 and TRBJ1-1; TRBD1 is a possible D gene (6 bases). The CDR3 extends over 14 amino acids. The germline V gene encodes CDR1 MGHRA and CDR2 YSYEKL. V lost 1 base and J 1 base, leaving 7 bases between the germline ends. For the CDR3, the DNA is TGCGCCAGCAGCCAAGTAGGGGGGAACACTGAAGCTTTCTTT. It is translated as CASSQVGGNTEAFF.

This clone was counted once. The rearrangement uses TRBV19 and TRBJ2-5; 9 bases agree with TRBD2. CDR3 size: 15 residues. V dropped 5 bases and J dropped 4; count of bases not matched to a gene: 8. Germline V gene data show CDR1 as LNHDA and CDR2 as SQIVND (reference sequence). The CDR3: CASSLVAGVGETQYF. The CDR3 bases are TGTGCCAGTAGTCTAGTAGCGGGAGTGGGAGAGACCCAGTACTTC.